This TCR beta chain appears in the sequencing data of a study of blood T cell repertoires in COVID-19. In the study overall: Collection of acute and convalescent COVID-19 samples took place in the United States, Italy and Spain. Sources were T cells, B-cell-depleted T cells, or PBMCs; the material itself was cDNA or gDNA.

Seattle-derived patients entered the study during active infection and were followed longitudinally. Germline lookup yields CDR1 LNHDA and CDR2 SQIVND (reference sequence). This CDR3 is built from 11 residues. Between the trimmed V and J ends, which lost 4 bases and 10 bases, there was a span of 10 bases. This clone was seen ten or more times. Per the original methods: Nucleated cell number was recorded as an estimate derived from reference gene primer amplification. TCRdb keeps only in-frame clones here, not all; method: immunoSEQ multiplex PCR. V, J and clone size are taken as reported in that table, and D and trimming were inferred from the DNA itself. The table shows some 170,000 clones, with 80% to 90% occurring only once.

This sequence was found in a middle-aged woman with COVID-19, enrolled during active disease. The V gene is TRBV19, the J gene TRBJ1-2; no definite D call. The sequencing sample was made of peripheral blood. DNA for the CDR3: TGTGCCAGTAGTACGGCGGTTCACTACACCTTC. Its translation: CASSTAVHYTF.